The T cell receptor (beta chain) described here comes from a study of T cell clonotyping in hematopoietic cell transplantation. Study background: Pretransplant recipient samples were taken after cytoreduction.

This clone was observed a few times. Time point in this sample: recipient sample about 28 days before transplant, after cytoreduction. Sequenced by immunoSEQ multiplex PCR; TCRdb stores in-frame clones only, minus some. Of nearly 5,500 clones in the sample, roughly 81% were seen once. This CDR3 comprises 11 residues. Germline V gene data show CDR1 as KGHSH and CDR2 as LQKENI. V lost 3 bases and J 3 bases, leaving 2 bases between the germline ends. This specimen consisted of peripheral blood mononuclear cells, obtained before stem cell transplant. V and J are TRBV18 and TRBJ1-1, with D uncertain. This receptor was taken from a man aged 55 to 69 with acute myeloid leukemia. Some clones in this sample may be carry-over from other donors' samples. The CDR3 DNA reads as TGTGCCAGCTCACCGGACACTGAAGCTTTCTTT. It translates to CASSPDTEAFF. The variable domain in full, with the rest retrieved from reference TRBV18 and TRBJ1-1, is NAGVMQNPRHLVRRRGQEARLRCSPMKGHSHVYWYRQLPEEGLKFMVYLQKENIIDESGMPKERFSAEFPKEGPSILRIQQVVRGDSAAYFCASSPDTEAFFGQGTRLTVV.